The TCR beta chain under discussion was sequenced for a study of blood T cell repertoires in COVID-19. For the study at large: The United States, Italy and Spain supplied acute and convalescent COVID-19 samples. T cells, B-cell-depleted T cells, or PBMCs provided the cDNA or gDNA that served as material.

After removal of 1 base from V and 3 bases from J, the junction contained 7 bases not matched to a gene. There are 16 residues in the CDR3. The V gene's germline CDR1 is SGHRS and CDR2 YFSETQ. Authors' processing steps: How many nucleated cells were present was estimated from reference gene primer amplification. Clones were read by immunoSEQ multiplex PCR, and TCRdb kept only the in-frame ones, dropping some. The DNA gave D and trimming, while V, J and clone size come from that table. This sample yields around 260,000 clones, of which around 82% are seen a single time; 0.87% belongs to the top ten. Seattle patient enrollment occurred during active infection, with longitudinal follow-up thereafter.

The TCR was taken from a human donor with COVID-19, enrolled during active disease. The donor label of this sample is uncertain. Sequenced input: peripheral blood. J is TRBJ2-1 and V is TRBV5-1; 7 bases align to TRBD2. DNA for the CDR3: TGCGCCAGCAGCTTGAGGCTAGCGGAGAACTACAATGAGCAGTTCTTC. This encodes CASSLRLAENYNEQFF.